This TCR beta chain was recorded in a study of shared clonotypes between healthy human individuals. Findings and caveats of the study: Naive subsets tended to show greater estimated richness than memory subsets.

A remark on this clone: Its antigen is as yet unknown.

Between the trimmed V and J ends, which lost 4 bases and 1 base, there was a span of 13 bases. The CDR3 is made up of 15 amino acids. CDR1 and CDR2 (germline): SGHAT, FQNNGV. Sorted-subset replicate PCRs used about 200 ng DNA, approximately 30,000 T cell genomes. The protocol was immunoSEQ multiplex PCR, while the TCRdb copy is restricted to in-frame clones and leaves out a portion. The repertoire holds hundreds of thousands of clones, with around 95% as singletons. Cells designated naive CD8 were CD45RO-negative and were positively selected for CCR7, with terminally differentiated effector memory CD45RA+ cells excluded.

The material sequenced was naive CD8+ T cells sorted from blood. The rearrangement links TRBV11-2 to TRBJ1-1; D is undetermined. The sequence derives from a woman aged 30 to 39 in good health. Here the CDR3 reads CASSSPAFGNTEAFF. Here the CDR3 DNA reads TGTGCCAGCAGCTCACCAGCCTTTGGGAACACTGAAGCTTTCTTT.